The text below deals with one TCR beta chain. Its cognate antigen is unknown. This entry comes from a study of shared clonotypes between healthy human individuals. Study-wide points: Roughly 5% of naive CD4 clonotypes were shared across a handful of donors. Naive subsets, compared against memory subsets, generally had larger estimated richness values. Generation probabilities were higher for clonotypes shared across all four sorted-subset donors than for unshared ones.

The CDR3 is made up of 15 amino acids. CDR1 and CDR2 (germline): SGHNT, YENEEA. Trimming cost V 3 bases and J 3 bases; bases outside gene matches: 4. In the original analysis: ImmunoSEQ yielded junction-only sequences lacking quality scores, so filtering differed. Data came from immunoSEQ multiplex PCR; TCRdb stores just in-frame clones and leaves some out. That table is the source of V, J and clone size, and D and trimming were worked out from the DNA. The sample contains about 1,500,000 clones, approximately 97% of which appear only once. The receptor was derived from a young man in good health. The chain recombines TRBV11-3 with TRBJ2-1; TRBD2 agrees at 8 bases. What was sequenced was naive CD4+ T cells sorted from blood. Subset specified: CD45RA+ positively selected. The CDR3 protein is CASSFTAGDYNEQFF. CDR3 coding DNA: TGTGCCAGCAGCTTTACAGCGGGGGACTACAATGAGCAGTTCTTC.